This TCR beta chain was documented in a study of Ad26.COV2.S vaccination and SARS-CoV-2 variants. Overall study context: As a participant in COV1001, the donor was in the Ad26.COV2.S trial arm. Study results and caveats: Spike-specific TCR breadth ran higher among vaccine recipients than placebo recipients.

Comment on this clone: Its antigen is undetermined.

Clones were read by immunoSEQ multiplex PCR, and TCRdb kept only the in-frame ones, dropping some. The sample lists hundreds of thousands of clones; around 89% were seen once. CDR3 length equals 12 residues. Germline CDR1 is SNHLY and CDR2 is FYNNEI. Trimming stripped 7 bases from V and 0 bases from J, with 7 bases between. Described treatment: around 19 received Ad26.COV2.S at low or high dose, single or two shots; about five received placebo; per-sample allocation not given. Day 63 after the first injection of vaccine or placebo was the sampling time. The rearrangement uses TRBV2 and TRBJ2-7, with D uncertain. Sequences were derived from peripheral blood, sampled in a trial of Ad26.COV2.S vaccine versus placebo. The TCR was taken from a person aged 18-65 years who received the Ad26.COV2.S COVID-19 vaccine or a placebo. The DNA for the CDR3 is TGTGCCAGCACCGATATCTCCTACGAGCAGTACTTC. This translates into CASTDISYEQYF.